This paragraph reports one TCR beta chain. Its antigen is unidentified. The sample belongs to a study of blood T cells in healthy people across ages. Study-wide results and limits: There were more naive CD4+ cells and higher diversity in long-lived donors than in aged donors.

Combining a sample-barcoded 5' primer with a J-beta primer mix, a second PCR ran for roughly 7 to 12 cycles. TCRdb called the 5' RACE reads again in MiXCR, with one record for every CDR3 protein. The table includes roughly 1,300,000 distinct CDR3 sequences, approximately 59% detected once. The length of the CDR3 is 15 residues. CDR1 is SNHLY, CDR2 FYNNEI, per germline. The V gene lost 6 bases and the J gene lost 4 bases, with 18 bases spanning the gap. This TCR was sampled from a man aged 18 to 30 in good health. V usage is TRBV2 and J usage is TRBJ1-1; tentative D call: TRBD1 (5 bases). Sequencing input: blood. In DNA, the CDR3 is TGTGCCAGCAGAGCACGGGGGGTCGGTGGCACTGAAGCTTTCTTT. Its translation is CASRARGVGGTEAFF. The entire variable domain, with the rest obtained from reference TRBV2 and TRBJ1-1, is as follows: EPEVTQTPSHQVTQMGQEVILRCVPISNHLYFYWYRQILGQKVEFLVSFYNNEISEKSEIFDDQFSVERPDGSNFTLKIRSTKLEDSAMYFCASRARGVGGTEAFFGQGTRLTVV.